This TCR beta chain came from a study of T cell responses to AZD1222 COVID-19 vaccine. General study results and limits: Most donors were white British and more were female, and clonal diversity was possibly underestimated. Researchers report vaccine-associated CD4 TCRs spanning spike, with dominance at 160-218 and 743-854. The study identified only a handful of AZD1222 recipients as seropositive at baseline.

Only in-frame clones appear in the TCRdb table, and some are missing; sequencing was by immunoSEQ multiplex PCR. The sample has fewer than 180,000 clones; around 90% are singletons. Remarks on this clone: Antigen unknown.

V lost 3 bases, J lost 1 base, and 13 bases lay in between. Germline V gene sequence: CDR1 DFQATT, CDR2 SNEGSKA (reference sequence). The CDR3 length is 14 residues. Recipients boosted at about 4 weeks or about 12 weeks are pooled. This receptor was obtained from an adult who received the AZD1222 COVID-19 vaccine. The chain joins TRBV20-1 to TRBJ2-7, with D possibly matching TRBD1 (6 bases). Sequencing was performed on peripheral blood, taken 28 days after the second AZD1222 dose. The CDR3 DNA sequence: TGCAGTGCTAGTCAGGGGCCACTTTCCTACGAGCAGTACTTC. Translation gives CSASQGPLSYEQYF.